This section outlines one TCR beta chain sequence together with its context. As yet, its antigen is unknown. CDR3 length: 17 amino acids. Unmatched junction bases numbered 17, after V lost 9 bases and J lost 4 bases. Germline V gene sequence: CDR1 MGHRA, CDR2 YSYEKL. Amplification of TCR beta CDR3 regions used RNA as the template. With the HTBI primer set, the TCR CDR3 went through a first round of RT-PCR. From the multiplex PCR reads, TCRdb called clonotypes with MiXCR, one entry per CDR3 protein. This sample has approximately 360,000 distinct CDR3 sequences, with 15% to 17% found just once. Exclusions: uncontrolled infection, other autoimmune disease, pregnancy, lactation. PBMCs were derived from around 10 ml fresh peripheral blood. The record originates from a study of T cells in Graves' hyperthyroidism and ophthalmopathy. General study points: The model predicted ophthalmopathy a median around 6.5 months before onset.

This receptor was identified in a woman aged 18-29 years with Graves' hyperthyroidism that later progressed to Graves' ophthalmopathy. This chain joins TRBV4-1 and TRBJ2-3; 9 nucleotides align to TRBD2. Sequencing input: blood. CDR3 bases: TGCGCCAGTACCAATCCCGGGACTAGCAGGCGGCCAGATACGCAGTATTTT. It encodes CASTNPGTSRRPDTQYF.